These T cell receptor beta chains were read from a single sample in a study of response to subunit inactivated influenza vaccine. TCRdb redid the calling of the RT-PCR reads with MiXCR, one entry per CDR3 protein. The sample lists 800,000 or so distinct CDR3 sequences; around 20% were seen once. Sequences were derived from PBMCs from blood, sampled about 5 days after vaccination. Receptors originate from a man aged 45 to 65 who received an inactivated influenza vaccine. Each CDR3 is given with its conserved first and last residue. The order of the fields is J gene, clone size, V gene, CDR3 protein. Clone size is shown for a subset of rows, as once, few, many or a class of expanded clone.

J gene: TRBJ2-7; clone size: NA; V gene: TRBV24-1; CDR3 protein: CATSDPTSGSNEQYF
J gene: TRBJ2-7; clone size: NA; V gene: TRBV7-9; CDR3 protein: CASGLENTYEQYF
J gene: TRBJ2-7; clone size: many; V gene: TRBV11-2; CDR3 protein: CASSLKVAGLAGGRWSEQYF
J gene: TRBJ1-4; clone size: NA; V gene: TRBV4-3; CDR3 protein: CASSQEVRATNEKLFF
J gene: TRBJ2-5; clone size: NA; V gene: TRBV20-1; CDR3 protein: CSAKGTGQETQYF
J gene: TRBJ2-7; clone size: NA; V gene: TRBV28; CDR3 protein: CASSRAGAGQYF
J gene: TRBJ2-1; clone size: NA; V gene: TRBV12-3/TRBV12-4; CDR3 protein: CASSSQGAVYNEQFF
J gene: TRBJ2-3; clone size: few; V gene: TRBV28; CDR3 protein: CASDRGSGRTDTQYF
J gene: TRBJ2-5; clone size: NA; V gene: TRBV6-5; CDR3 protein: CASSYEGGNGETQYF
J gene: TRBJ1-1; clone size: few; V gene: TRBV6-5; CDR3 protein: CASSYSWNSNTEAFF
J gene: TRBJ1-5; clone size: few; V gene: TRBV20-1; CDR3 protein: CSARDSGREFQPQHF
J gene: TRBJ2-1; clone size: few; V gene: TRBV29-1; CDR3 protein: CSVEDPGLAGGHAQFF
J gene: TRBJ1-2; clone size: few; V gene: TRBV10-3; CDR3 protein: CANRAGYTF
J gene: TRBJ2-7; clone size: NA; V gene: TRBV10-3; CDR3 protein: CAISDSDRVGTYEQYF
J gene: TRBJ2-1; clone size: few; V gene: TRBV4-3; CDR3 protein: CASSQVHRASYNEQFF
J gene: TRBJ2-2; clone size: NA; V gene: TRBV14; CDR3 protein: CASSQEIIARPGELFF
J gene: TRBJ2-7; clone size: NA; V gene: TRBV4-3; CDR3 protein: CASSQDTVLGPYEQYF
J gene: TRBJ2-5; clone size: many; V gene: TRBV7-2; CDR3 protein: CASSLGQQETQYF
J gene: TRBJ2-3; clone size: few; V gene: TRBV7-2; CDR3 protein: CASSWDRPSTDTQYF
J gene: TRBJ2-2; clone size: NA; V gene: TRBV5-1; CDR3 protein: CASSAIGGFEPGELFF